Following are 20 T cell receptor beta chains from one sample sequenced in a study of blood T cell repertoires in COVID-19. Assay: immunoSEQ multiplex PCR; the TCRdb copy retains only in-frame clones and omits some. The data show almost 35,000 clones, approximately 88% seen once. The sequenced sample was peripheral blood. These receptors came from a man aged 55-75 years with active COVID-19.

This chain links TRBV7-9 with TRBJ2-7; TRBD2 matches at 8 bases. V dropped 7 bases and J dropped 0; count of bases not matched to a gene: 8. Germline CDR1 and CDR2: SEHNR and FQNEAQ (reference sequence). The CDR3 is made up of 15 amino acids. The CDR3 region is CASTASGGRSYEQYF. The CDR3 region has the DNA TGTGCCAGCACCGCCAGCGGGGGCCGCTCCTACGAGCAGTACTTC.

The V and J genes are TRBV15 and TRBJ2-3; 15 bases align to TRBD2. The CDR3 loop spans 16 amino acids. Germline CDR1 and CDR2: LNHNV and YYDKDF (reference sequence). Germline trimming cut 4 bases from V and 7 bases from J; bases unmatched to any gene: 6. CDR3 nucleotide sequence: TGTGCCACCAGCAAGGGACTAGCGGGAGGAATGAATACGCAGTATTTT. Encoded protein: CATSKGLAGGMNTQYF.

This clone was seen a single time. The CDR3: CASSQPPLVSGANVLTF. The CDR3 nucleotides are TGTGCCAGCAGCCAACCCCCGCTAGTCTCTGGGGCCAACGTCCTGACTTTC. The V gene is TRBV3-1 (or the pseudogene TRBV3-2), the J gene TRBJ2-6; D is unresolved. The germline CDR1 and CDR2 sequences are LGHDT and YNNKEL (reference sequence). V was trimmed by 2 bases and J by 0 bases, leaving 11 bases between them. The CDR3 spans 17 residues.

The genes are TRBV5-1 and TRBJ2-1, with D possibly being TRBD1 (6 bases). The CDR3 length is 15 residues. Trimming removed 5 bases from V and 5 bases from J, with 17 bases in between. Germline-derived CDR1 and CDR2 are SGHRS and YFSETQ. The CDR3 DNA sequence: TGCGCCAGCAGAATTATACAGGGTTCCCACAATGAGCAGTTCTTC. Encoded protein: CASRIIQGSHNEQFF.

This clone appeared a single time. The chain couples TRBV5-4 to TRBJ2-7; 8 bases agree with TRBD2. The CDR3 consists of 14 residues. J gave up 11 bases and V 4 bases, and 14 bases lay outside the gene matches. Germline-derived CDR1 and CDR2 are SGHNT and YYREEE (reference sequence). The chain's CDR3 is CASSPGSGNSYKYF. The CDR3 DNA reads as TGTGCCAGCAGCCCCGGTAGCGGGAACTCTTATAAGTACTTC.

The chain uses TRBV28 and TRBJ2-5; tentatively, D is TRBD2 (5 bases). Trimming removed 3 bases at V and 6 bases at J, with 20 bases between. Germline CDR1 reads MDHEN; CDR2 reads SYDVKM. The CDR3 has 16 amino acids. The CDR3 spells CASSFLGELEGKTQYF. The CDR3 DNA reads TGTGCCAGCAGTTTTCTAGGTGAACTAGAAGGGAAGACCCAGTACTTC. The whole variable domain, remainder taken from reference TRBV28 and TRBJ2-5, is DVKVTQSSRYLVKRTGEKVFLECVQDMDHENMFWYRQDPGLGLRLIYFSYDVKMKEKGDIPEGYSVSREKKERFSLILESASTNQTSMYLCASSFLGELEGKTQYFGPGTRLLVL.

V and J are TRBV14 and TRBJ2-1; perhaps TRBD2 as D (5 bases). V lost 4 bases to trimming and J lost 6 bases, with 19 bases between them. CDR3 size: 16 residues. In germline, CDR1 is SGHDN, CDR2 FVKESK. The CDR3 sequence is CASSPLKGVGTNEQFF. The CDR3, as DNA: TGTGCCAGCAGCCCACTCAAGGGAGTAGGTACCAATGAGCAGTTCTTC.

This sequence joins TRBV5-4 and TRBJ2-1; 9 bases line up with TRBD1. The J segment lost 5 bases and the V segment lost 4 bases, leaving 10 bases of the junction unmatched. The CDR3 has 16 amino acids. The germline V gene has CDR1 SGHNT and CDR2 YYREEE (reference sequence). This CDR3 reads CASSRIQGANNNEQFF. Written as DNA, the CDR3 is TGTGCCAGCAGCCGTATACAGGGGGCGAATAACAATGAGCAGTTCTTC.

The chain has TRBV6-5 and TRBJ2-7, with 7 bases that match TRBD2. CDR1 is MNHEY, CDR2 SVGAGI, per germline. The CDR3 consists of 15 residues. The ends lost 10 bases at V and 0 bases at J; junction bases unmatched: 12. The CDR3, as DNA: TGTGCCACCCTTCCGGGGACTACATACTCCTACGAGCAGTACTTC. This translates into CATLPGTTYSYEQYF.

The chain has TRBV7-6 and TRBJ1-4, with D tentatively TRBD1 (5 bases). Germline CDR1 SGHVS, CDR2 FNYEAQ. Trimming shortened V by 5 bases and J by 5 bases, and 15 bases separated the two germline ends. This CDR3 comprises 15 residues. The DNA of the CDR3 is TGTGCCAGCAGCCCCACACAGGTGGGGAATGAAAAACTGTTTTTT. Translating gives CASSPTQVGNEKLFF.

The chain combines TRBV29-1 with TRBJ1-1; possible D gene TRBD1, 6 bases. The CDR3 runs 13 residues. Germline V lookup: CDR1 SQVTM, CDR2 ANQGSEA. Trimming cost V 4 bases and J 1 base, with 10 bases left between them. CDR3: CSVATGWNTEAFF. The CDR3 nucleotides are TGCAGCGTTGCAACAGGGTGGAACACTGAAGCTTTCTTT.

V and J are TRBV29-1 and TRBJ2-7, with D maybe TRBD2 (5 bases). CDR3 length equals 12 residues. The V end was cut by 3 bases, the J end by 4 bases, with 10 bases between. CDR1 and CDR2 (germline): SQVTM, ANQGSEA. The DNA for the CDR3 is TGCAGCGTTGAGGACTTATTTTACGAGCAGTACTTC. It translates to CSVEDLFYEQYF.

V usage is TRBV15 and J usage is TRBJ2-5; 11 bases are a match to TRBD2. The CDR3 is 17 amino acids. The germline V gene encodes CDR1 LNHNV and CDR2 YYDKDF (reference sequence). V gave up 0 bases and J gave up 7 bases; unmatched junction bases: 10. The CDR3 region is CATSRDQPTGTSGTQYF. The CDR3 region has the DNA TGTGCCACCAGCAGAGACCAACCCACGGGGACTAGCGGGACCCAGTACTTC.

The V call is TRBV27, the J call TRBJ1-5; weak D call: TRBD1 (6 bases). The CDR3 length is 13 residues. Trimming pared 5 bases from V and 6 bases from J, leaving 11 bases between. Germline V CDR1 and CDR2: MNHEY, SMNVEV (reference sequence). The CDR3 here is CASSEQGAQPQHF. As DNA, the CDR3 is TGTGCCAGCAGTGAACAGGGAGCTCAGCCCCAGCATTTT.

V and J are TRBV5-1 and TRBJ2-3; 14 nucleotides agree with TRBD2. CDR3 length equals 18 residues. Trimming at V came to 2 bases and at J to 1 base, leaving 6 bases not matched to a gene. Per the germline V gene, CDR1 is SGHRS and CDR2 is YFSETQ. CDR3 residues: CASSLPTSGRAGTDTQYF. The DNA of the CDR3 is TGCGCCAGCAGCTTACCGACTAGCGGGAGGGCCGGCACAGATACGCAGTATTTT. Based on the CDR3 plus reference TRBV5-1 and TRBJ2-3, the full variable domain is KAGVTQTPRYLIKTRGQQVTLSCSPISGHRSVSWYQQTPGQGLQFLFEYFSETQRNKGNFPGRFSGRQFSNSRSEMNVSTLELGDSALYLCASSLPTSGRAGTDTQYFGPGTRLTVL.

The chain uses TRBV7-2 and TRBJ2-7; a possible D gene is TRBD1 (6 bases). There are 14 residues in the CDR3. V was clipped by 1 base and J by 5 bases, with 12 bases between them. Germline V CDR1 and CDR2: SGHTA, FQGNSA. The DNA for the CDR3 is TGTGCCAGCAGCTTAGTGGGGGCAGGAAACGAGCAGTACTTC. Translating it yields CASSLVGAGNEQYF.

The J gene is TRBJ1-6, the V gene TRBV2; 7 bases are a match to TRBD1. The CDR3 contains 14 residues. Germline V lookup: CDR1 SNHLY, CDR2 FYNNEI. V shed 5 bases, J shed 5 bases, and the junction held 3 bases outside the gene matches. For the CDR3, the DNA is TGTGCCAGCAGTTCAACAGGGGATAATTCACCCCTCCACTTT. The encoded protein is CASSSTGDNSPLHF.

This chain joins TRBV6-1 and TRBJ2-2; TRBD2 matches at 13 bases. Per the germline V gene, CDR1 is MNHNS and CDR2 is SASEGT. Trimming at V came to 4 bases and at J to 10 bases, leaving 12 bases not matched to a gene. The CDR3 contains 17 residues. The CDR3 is CASSGGLAGMRVMELFF. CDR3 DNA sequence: TGTGCCAGCAGTGGGGGACTAGCGGGGATGAGGGTAATGGAGCTGTTTTTT.

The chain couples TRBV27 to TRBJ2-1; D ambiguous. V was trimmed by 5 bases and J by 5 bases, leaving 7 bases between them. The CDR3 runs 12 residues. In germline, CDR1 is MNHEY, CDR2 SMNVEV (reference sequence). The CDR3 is CASSRVNNEQFF. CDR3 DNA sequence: TGTGCCAGCAGTCGGGTCAACAATGAGCAGTTCTTC.

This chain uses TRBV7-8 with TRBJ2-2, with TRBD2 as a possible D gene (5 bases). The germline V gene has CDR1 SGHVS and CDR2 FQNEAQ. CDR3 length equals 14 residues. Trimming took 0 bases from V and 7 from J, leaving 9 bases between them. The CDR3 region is CASSLAGVGGELFF. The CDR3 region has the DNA TGTGCCAGCAGCTTAGCCGGGGTGGGCGGGGAGCTGTTTTTT.